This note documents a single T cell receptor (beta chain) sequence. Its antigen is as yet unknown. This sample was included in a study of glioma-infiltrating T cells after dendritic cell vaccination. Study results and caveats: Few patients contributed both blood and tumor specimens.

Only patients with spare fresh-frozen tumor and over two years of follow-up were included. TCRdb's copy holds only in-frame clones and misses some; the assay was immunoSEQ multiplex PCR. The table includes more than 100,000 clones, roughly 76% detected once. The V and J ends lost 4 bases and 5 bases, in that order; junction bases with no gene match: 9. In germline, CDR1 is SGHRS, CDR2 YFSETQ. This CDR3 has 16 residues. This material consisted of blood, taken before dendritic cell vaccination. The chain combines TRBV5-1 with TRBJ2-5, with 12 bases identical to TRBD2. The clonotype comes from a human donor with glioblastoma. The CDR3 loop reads CASSLAGLAGLETQYF. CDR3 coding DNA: TGCGCCAGCAGCCTGGCCGGACTAGCGGGGTTGGAGACCCAGTACTTC.